The 30 T cell receptor beta chains below come from one sample, sequenced in a study of resident and recirculating memory T cells in vitiligo. Assay used: immunoSEQ multiplex PCR; TCRdb lists only in-frame clones, some missing. Here the sample spans tens of thousands of clones, about 89% being singletons. The sequencing input was blood. The receptors derive from a male donor with vitiligo.

The V gene is TRBV28, the J gene TRBJ2-7; 7 nucleotides align to TRBD1. The V gene end was trimmed by 5 bases and the J gene end by 0 bases; junction bases not matched to a gene: 7. CDR3 size: 15 residues. The germline gives CDR1 MDHEN, CDR2 SYDVKM. The CDR3 is CASSRGQAPSYEQYF. In DNA, the CDR3 is TGTGCCAGCAGTCGAGGACAGGCTCCCTCCTACGAGCAGTACTTC.

J is TRBJ2-2 and V is TRBV9, with D perhaps matching TRBD2 (6 bases). Trimming left V 4 bases short and J 3 bases short, with 16 bases between. CDR3 length: 16 amino acids. Germline CDR1 and CDR2: SGDLS and YYNGEE. CDR3 residues: CASSSNWQRDTGELFF. The CDR3 nucleotides read TGTGCCAGCAGCTCAAACTGGCAGCGGGACACCGGGGAGCTGTTTTTT.

This clone was observed a single time. The CDR3 loop reads CASLTTHQGLYGYTF. CDR3 coding DNA: TGTGCCAGTTTGACAACCCATCAGGGGTTATATGGCTACACCTTC. This chain uses TRBV6-6 with TRBJ1-2; tentative D call: TRBD1 (6 bases). CDR1 MNHNY and CDR2 SVGAGI come from the germline V gene (reference sequence). The CDR3 covers 15 residues. The ends were cut back, 9 bases at V and 5 bases at J, with 22 bases in the middle.

The chain uses TRBV7-9 and TRBJ2-3, with D unclear. V shed 5 bases and J shed 0 bases, with 15 bases lying between them. In germline, CDR1 is SEHNR, CDR2 FQNEAQ (reference sequence). The CDR3 has 16 residues. CDR3 sequence reads: CASSQTLDWSTDTQYF. Here the CDR3 DNA reads TGTGCCAGCAGCCAAACGCTCGACTGGAGCACAGATACGCAGTATTTT.

The gene calls are TRBV5-4 and TRBJ1-1; D call uncertain. The V end was cut by 8 bases, the J end by 1 base, with 21 bases between. Germline-derived CDR1 and CDR2 are SGHNT and YYREEE (reference sequence). The CDR3 covers 16 residues. This chain's CDR3 is CASRPGGRHQNTEAFF. Written as DNA, the CDR3 is TGTGCCAGTCGTCCTGGCGGGCGACACCAGAACACTGAAGCTTTCTTT.

This clone was detected once. The V and J genes are TRBV2 and TRBJ2-1, with TRBD1 identical over 8 bases. Germline V gene lookup returns CDR1 SNHLY and CDR2 FYNNEI. V lost 4 bases, J lost 7 bases, and 15 bases stayed unmatched. The CDR3 loop spans 17 amino acids. The CDR3 is CASSGIGQGGLENEQFF. CDR3 bases: TGTGCCAGCAGTGGGATAGGACAGGGAGGTTTGGAAAATGAGCAGTTCTTC. The entire variable domain, with the rest obtained from reference TRBV2 and TRBJ2-1, is as follows: EPEVTQTPSHQVTQMGQEVILRCVPISNHLYFYWYRQILGQKVEFLVSFYNNEISEKSEIFDDQFSVERPDGSNFTLKIRSTKLEDSAMYFCASSGIGQGGLENEQFFGPGTRLTVL.

The CDR3 DNA reads as TGTGCCAGCAGCTCCGACAGGGGGCTCGAAAAACTGTTTTTT. Translating it yields CASSSDRGLEKLFF. The genes are TRBV7-2 and TRBJ1-4; 10 nucleotides line up with TRBD1. The germline gives CDR1 SGHTA, CDR2 FQGNSA. V was pared by 4 bases and J by 8 bases, with 4 bases of the junction left unmatched. CDR3 length: 14 residues.

V gene TRBV14 combines with J gene TRBJ2-2; possibly TRBD1 for D (6 bases). Germline lookup yields CDR1 SGHDN and CDR2 FVKESK. The CDR3 is 16 residues long. Deletions cut 1 base from V and 4 bases from J, with 13 bases between. DNA of the CDR3: TGTGCCAGCAGCCAAGGTTTCGGCAGGGGCACCGGGGAGCTGTTTTTT. Translation gives CASSQGFGRGTGELFF.

V and J are TRBV6-5 and TRBJ1-3, with no clear D. The CDR3 sequence is 15 residues long. Between the trimmed V and J ends, which lost 4 bases and 0 bases, there was a span of 10 bases. CDR1 is MNHEY and CDR2 is SVGAGI in the germline V gene. CDR3 loop: CASSFQASSGNTIYF. CDR3 bases: TGTGCCAGCAGTTTCCAGGCAAGCTCTGGAAACACCATATATTTT.

V gene TRBV19 combines with J gene TRBJ1-1, with a weak D call TRBD1 (6 bases). This CDR3 contains 12 residues. The germline V gene encodes CDR1 LNHDA and CDR2 SQIVND (reference sequence). With 10 bases removed from V and 7 bases from J, the gap between germline ends came to 16 bases. CDR3 amino acids: CATTIQGGEAFF. CDR3 DNA sequence: TGTGCCACCACGATACAGGGCGGTGAAGCTTTCTTT.

CDR3 nucleotides: TGTGCCAGCAGTCCTGCCAAGAGGATGAACACTGAAGCTTTCTTT. Its protein product is CASSPAKRMNTEAFF. The J gene is TRBJ1-1, the V gene TRBV4-2; D gene ambiguous. CDR1 is LGHNA, CDR2 YNFKEQ, per germline. This CDR3 spans 15 amino acids. Trimming removed 6 bases at V and 0 bases at J, with 14 bases between.

This chain links TRBV28 with TRBJ2-7; possible D gene TRBD2, 5 bases. The CDR3 is made up of 18 amino acids. Germline V gene data show CDR1 as MDHEN and CDR2 as SYDVKM. V was trimmed by 2 bases and J by 5 bases, leaving 25 bases between them. The CDR3 bases are TGTGCCAGCAGTTTACCGGGGTCCCGGGCCACCTCCTACCACGAGCAGTACTTC. Translated: CASSLPGSRATSYHEQYF.

This rearrangement joins TRBV19 to TRBJ2-3; possibly TRBD2 for D (6 bases). This CDR3 is 11 amino acids long. The germline CDR1 and CDR2 sequences are LNHDA and SQIVND (reference sequence). V lost 3 bases to trimming and J lost 8 bases, with 6 bases between them. CDR3 sequence: CASSIGGTQYF. CDR3 DNA sequence: TGTGCCAGTAGTATCGGGGGTACGCAGTATTTT.

The rearrangement joins TRBV7-9 to TRBJ1-4; maybe TRBD1 (5 bases). The CDR3 length is 13 residues. The germline V and J ends were trimmed by 1 base and 6 bases, with 6 bases remaining between them. Germline CDR1 reads SEHNR; CDR2 reads FQNEAQ (reference sequence). The CDR3 DNA reads TGTGCCAGCAGCTTAGGGACATATGAAAAACTGTTTTTT. This gives the protein CASSLGTYEKLFF. The full variable domain, in which reference TRBV7-9 and TRBJ1-4 provide the parts outside the CDR3, is DTGVSQNPRHKITKRGQNVTFRCDPISEHNRLYWYRQTLGQGPEFLTYFQNEAQLEKSRLLSDRFSAERPKGSFSTLEIQRTEQGDSAMYLCASSLGTYEKLFFGSGTQLSVL.

The chain joins TRBV6-5 to TRBJ1-1, with D perhaps TRBD1 (6 bases). CDR3 length: 15 amino acids. From germline, CDR1 is MNHEY and CDR2 SVGAGI. Trimming stripped 7 bases from V and 0 bases from J, with 15 bases between. The CDR3 sequence is CASNSQGTVNTEAFF. The CDR3 DNA is TGTGCCAGCAATTCACAGGGAACGGTGAACACTGAAGCTTTCTTT.

The chain has TRBV28 and TRBJ1-1; D is perhaps TRBD1 (6 bases). The V end was cut by 6 bases, the J end by 7 bases, with 21 bases between. CDR1 is MDHEN, CDR2 SYDVKM, per germline. The CDR3 extends over 15 amino acids. CDR3 sequence reads: CASRTLTGTLVEAFF. The DNA of the CDR3 is TGTGCCAGCAGAACCTTGACAGGAACGTTAGTTGAAGCTTTCTTT.

The rearrangement links TRBV9 to TRBJ2-1, with 8 bases matching TRBD2. The germline V gene encodes CDR1 SGDLS and CDR2 YYNGEE. There are 15 residues in the CDR3. Trimming at V came to 4 bases and at J to 6 bases, leaving 9 bases not matched to a gene. CDR3 nucleotides: TGTGCCAGCAGCCGGGGGGGTGCCCGCTCCAATGAGCAGTTCTTC. Translating it yields CASSRGGARSNEQFF.

The chain is built from TRBV2 and TRBJ2-3; TRBD2 aligns across 10 bases. Germline-derived CDR1 and CDR2 are SNHLY and FYNNEI. The CDR3 is made up of 15 amino acids. V shed 7 bases, J shed 6 bases, and the junction held 10 bases outside the gene matches. The CDR3 sequence: CASTLGLARPDTQYF. As DNA, the CDR3 is TGTGCCAGCACTTTGGGACTAGCGAGACCCGATACGCAGTATTTT.

This clone was detected only once. The rearrangement links TRBV7-3 to TRBJ1-4; maybe TRBD1 (5 bases). The CDR3 contains 15 residues. Germline assignment: CDR1 SGHTA and CDR2 FQGTGA. Trimming shortened V by 2 bases and J by 2 bases, and 9 bases separated the two germline ends. The chain's CDR3 is CASSLYSGTNEKLFF. CDR3 in DNA: TGTGCCAGCAGCTTATATTCAGGGACTAATGAAAAACTGTTTTTT.

The genes are TRBV5-1 and TRBJ2-7, with 9 bases matching TRBD1. Trimming at V came to 1 base and at J to 4 bases, leaving 3 bases not matched to a gene. Germline CDR1 SGHRS, CDR2 YFSETQ. The CDR3 spans 14 residues. The CDR3 nucleotides read TGCGCCAGCAGCTTGTCGACAGGGGGTTACGAGCAGTACTTC. Translating it yields CASSLSTGGYEQYF. Filled out from reference TRBV5-1 and TRBJ2-7, the complete variable domain reads KAGVTQTPRYLIKTRGQQVTLSCSPISGHRSVSWYQQTPGQGLQFLFEYFSETQRNKGNFPGRFSGRQFSNSRSEMNVSTLELGDSALYLCASSLSTGGYEQYFGPGTRLTVT.

The chain combines TRBV7-2 with TRBJ1-6; maybe TRBD1 (6 bases). Germline V CDR1 and CDR2: SGHTA, FQGNSA. The V end was cut by 5 bases, the J end by 3 bases, with 11 bases between. The CDR3 is 15 residues long. The DNA for the CDR3 is TGTGCCAGCAGCCGAAGGACAGTCTATAATTCACCCCTCCACTTT. Protein sequence: CASSRRTVYNSPLHF.

The genes are TRBV4-2 and TRBJ2-2, with 8 positions matching TRBD2. This CDR3 contains 17 residues. Germline values: CDR1 LGHNA, CDR2 YNFKEQ. J lost 5 bases, V lost 1 base, and 9 bases had no gene match. CDR3 sequence: CASSQAGGPGLTGELFF. The DNA of the CDR3 is TGTGCCAGCAGCCAAGCGGGGGGGCCGGGTTTAACCGGGGAGCTGTTTTTT.

The J gene is TRBJ2-3, the V gene TRBV7-8; D possibly corresponds to TRBD1 (5 bases). In germline, CDR1 is SGHVS, CDR2 FQNEAQ. The germline V and J ends were trimmed by 4 bases and 3 bases, with 17 bases remaining between them. The CDR3 has 16 residues. The CDR3 sequence: CASSSRASKGTDTQYF. The CDR3, as DNA: TGTGCCAGCAGCTCTCGGGCCAGCAAGGGGACAGATACGCAGTATTTT.

V is TRBV15 and J is TRBJ1-4, with a weak D call TRBD1 (6 bases). V was pared by 0 bases and J by 7 bases, with 6 bases between. Germline V lookup: CDR1 LNHNV, CDR2 YYDKDF (reference sequence). This CDR3 has 13 amino acids. CDR3 DNA: TGTGCCACCAGCAGAGACAGGGGTGAAAAACTGTTTTTT. It specifies CATSRDRGEKLFF.

The chain couples TRBV7-3 to TRBJ1-1, with D possibly being TRBD1 (6 bases). The ends were cut back, 1 base at V and 4 bases at J, with 7 bases in the middle. The CDR3 totals 13 residues. CDR1 SGHTA and CDR2 FQGTGA come from the germline V gene. CDR3 bases: TGTGCCAGCAGCTTAATGGACAGCACTGAAGCTTTCTTT. Its protein is CASSLMDSTEAFF.

The chain links TRBV9 to TRBJ2-1; 13 bases map to TRBD2. V gave up 4 bases and J gave up 4 bases; unmatched junction bases: 11. The CDR3 is made up of 18 amino acids. The germline V gene encodes CDR1 SGDLS and CDR2 YYNGEE. DNA for the CDR3: TGTGCCAGCAGCCTAAGGACTAGCGGGGGACTACCTTACAATGAGCAGTTCTTC. It is translated as CASSLRTSGGLPYNEQFF.

CDR3: CASTESTDTQYF. CDR3 nucleotides: TGTGCCAGCACGGAGAGCACAGATACGCAGTATTTT. The gene calls are TRBV6-6 and TRBJ2-3; no clear D gene. This CDR3 spans 12 amino acids. V lost 7 bases to trimming and J lost 0 bases, with 5 bases between them. Per germline, CDR1 MNHNY and CDR2 SVGAGI (reference sequence).

V gene TRBV28 combines with J gene TRBJ1-3; D uncertain. The CDR3 covers 18 residues. Germline CDR1 and CDR2: MDHEN and SYDVKM. The V gene lost 3 bases and the J gene lost 0 bases, with 18 bases spanning the gap. The CDR3 loop reads CASSFPKTDLYSGNTIYF. CDR3 nucleotide sequence: TGTGCCAGCAGTTTCCCCAAAACAGACCTCTACTCTGGAAACACCATATATTTT. Looking up the rest from reference TRBV28 and TRBJ1-3 gives the full variable domain: DVKVTQSSRYLVKRTGEKVFLECVQDMDHENMFWYRQDPGLGLRLIYFSYDVKMKEKGDIPEGYSVSREKKERFSLILESASTNQTSMYLCASSFPKTDLYSGNTIYFGEGSWLTVV.

J is TRBJ1-4 and V is TRBV28; a weak D match, TRBD1 (6 bases). The germline CDR1 and CDR2 sequences are MDHEN and SYDVKM. CDR3 length: 14 amino acids. Trimming removed 5 bases at V and 8 bases at J, with 15 bases between. The CDR3 loop is CASSMTGGREKLFF. DNA of the CDR3: TGTGCCAGCAGTATGACAGGAGGACGAGAAAAACTGTTTTTT.

The V call is TRBV2, the J call TRBJ1-1, with D possibly matching TRBD1 (6 bases). Germline CDR1 SNHLY, CDR2 FYNNEI. The V end lost 6 bases, the J end lost 4 bases, and 15 bases lay between the germline ends. This CDR3 is 14 amino acids long. CDR3 coding DNA: TGTGCCAGCAGCGAGCAGGGGCTGAGCACTGAAGCTTTCTTT. Translating it yields CASSEQGLSTEAFF.